The rows below give T cell receptor beta chains drawn from one sample of a study of identifying expanded T cells in peripheral blood. Sequenced by immunoSEQ multiplex PCR; TCRdb stores in-frame clones only, minus some. This table has some 78,000 clones, 80% to 85% appearing once. The sample taken for sequencing was blood. The receptors stem from a person between 18 and 70 years old in good health. CDR3s include the opening cysteine and the closing phenylalanine or tryptophan. Fields, in order: J gene, clone size, D gene, V gene, CDR3 protein, CDR3 DNA. The D gene is left open where the match is weak. Expanded clones get a size class; other rows say once, few or many, or leave the size out.

j_call: TRBJ2-3
clone_size: -
d_call: TRBD1
v_call: TRBV2
cdr3_aa: CASRGDREPDTQYF
cdr3_nt: TGTGCCAGCAGAGGGGACAGAGAACCAGATACGCAGTATTTT

j_call: TRBJ2-7
clone_size: -
d_call: TRBD1
v_call: TRBV7-9
cdr3_aa: CASGPGQLSYEQYF
cdr3_nt: TGTGCCAGCGGACCGGGACAGCTCTCCTACGAGCAGTACTTC

j_call: TRBJ1-5
clone_size: few
d_call: TRBD1
v_call: TRBV2
cdr3_aa: CASSERGQPGNQPQHF
cdr3_nt: TGTGCCAGCAGCGAAAGGGGACAGCCAGGCAATCAGCCCCAGCATTTT

j_call: TRBJ1-1
clone_size: -
d_call: TRBD1
v_call: TRBV5-6
cdr3_aa: CASSLGYSGGLNTEAFF
cdr3_nt: TGTGCCAGCAGCTTGGGGTACTCAGGGGGACTCAACACTGAAGCTTTCTTT

j_call: TRBJ1-2
clone_size: -
d_call: -
v_call: TRBV19
cdr3_aa: CASSRGAGMGANYGYTF
cdr3_nt: TGTGCCAGTAGTAGGGGAGCAGGGATGGGAGCTAACTATGGCTACACCTTC

j_call: TRBJ1-1
clone_size: -
d_call: -
v_call: TRBV6-1
cdr3_aa: CASSEAGHMNTEAFF
cdr3_nt: TGTGCCAGCAGTGAAGCGGGACACATGAACACTGAAGCTTTCTTT

j_call: TRBJ2-3
clone_size: -
d_call: TRBD2
v_call: TRBV4-3
cdr3_aa: CASSQEAGTDTQYF
cdr3_nt: TGCGCCAGCAGCCAGGAAGCGGGAACAGATACGCAGTATTTT

j_call: TRBJ2-3
clone_size: -
d_call: TRBD1
v_call: TRBV15
cdr3_aa: CATSRGLNRGVGVDTQYF
cdr3_nt: TGTGCCACCAGCAGAGGGTTAAACAGGGGTGTGGGAGTGGATACGCAGTATTTT

j_call: TRBJ2-1
clone_size: -
d_call: -
v_call: TRBV7-9
cdr3_aa: CASSSPRTYNEQFF
cdr3_nt: TGTGCCAGCAGCTCCCCCCGGACCTACAATGAGCAGTTCTTC

j_call: TRBJ2-3
clone_size: once
d_call: -
v_call: TRBV6-5
cdr3_aa: CASKGVNLDTQYF
cdr3_nt: TGTGCCAGCAAAGGGGTTAATTTAGATACGCAGTATTTT

j_call: TRBJ1-5
clone_size: -
d_call: TRBD1
v_call: TRBV19
cdr3_aa: CASKGGQGSNQPQHF
cdr3_nt: TGTGCCAGTAAGGGGGGACAGGGTAGCAATCAGCCCCAGCATTTT

j_call: TRBJ2-7
clone_size: -
d_call: TRBD1
v_call: TRBV28
cdr3_aa: CASRQTGREQYF
cdr3_nt: TGTGCCAGCAGGCAGACAGGGCGGGAGCAGTACTTC

j_call: TRBJ2-1
clone_size: -
d_call: -
v_call: TRBV7-2
cdr3_aa: CASSLDWRPGNEQFF
cdr3_nt: TGTGCCAGCAGCTTAGACTGGCGGCCGGGGAATGAGCAGTTCTTC

j_call: TRBJ2-1
clone_size: once
d_call: TRBD1
v_call: TRBV19
cdr3_aa: CASTQGAGTYNEQFF
cdr3_nt: TGTGCCAGTACCCAGGGGGCGGGAACCTACAATGAGCAGTTCTTC

j_call: TRBJ2-7
clone_size: -
d_call: -
v_call: TRBV9
cdr3_aa: CASSVFTNSYEQYF
cdr3_nt: TGTGCCAGCAGCGTATTCACTAACTCCTACGAGCAGTACTTC

j_call: TRBJ2-2
clone_size: -
d_call: -
v_call: TRBV7-2
cdr3_aa: CASTRQPNTGELFF
cdr3_nt: TGTGCCAGCACTAGGCAACCGAACACCGGGGAGCTGTTTTTT

j_call: TRBJ1-1
clone_size: few
d_call: -
v_call: TRBV19
cdr3_aa: CASSYPETGNTEAFF
cdr3_nt: TGTGCCAGTAGTTACCCCGAGACAGGTAACACTGAAGCTTTCTTT

j_call: TRBJ1-3
clone_size: -
d_call: -
v_call: TRBV7-9
cdr3_aa: CASSLSRDSGNTIYF
cdr3_nt: TGTGCCAGCAGCTTAAGTAGGGACTCTGGAAACACCATATATTTT

j_call: TRBJ1-5
clone_size: -
d_call: -
v_call: TRBV6-5
cdr3_aa: CASSYEWPNQPQHF
cdr3_nt: TGTGCCAGCAGTTACGAGTGGCCAAATCAGCCCCAGCATTTT

j_call: TRBJ1-4
clone_size: -
d_call: -
v_call: TRBV9
cdr3_aa: CASSVGPQGGNEKLFF
cdr3_nt: TGTGCCAGCAGCGTAGGACCACAGGGAGGGAATGAAAAACTGTTTTTT

j_call: TRBJ2-1
clone_size: -
d_call: TRBD2
v_call: TRBV9
cdr3_aa: CASSVRLAGFDEQFF
cdr3_nt: TGTGCCAGCAGCGTCAGACTAGCGGGATTCGATGAGCAGTTCTTC

j_call: TRBJ1-2
clone_size: -
d_call: TRBD1
v_call: TRBV4-1
cdr3_aa: CASSQDTRSDRGYGYTF
cdr3_nt: TGCGCCAGCAGCCAAGATACGCGCTCGGACAGGGGCTATGGCTACACCTTC

j_call: TRBJ1-1
clone_size: -
d_call: -
v_call: TRBV9
cdr3_aa: CASSPGTRDTEAFF
cdr3_nt: TGTGCCAGCAGCCCAGGGACCAGAGACACTGAAGCTTTCTTT

j_call: TRBJ1-2
clone_size: -
d_call: TRBD1
v_call: TRBV11-2
cdr3_aa: CASSSYRGRDYGYTF
cdr3_nt: TGTGCCAGCAGCTCGTACAGGGGGCGCGACTATGGCTACACCTTC

j_call: TRBJ2-7
clone_size: -
d_call: -
v_call: TRBV6-5
cdr3_aa: CASSYPGTYEQYF
cdr3_nt: TGTGCCAGCAGTTACCCCGGGACCTACGAGCAGTACTTC

j_call: TRBJ1-4
clone_size: -
d_call: -
v_call: TRBV28
cdr3_aa: CASIPRQGWGKLFF
cdr3_nt: TGTGCCAGCATCCCGCGCCAGGGATGGGGGAAACTGTTTTTT

j_call: TRBJ1-1
clone_size: -
d_call: -
v_call: TRBV19
cdr3_aa: CASSITALNTEAFF
cdr3_nt: TGTGCCAGTAGTATAACTGCTCTGAACACTGAAGCTTTCTTT

j_call: TRBJ1-5
clone_size: -
d_call: TRBD1
v_call: TRBV6-6
cdr3_aa: CASSYPGQSNQPQHF
cdr3_nt: TGTGCCAGCAGTTACCCGGGACAGAGCAATCAGCCCCAGCATTTT

j_call: TRBJ2-2
clone_size: -
d_call: -
v_call: TRBV6-5
cdr3_aa: CASQRDLPGELFF
cdr3_nt: TGTGCCAGCCAAAGGGATTTGCCCGGGGAGCTGTTTTTT

j_call: TRBJ2-5
clone_size: -
d_call: TRBD1
v_call: TRBV28
cdr3_aa: CASSLPGQGTEETQYF
cdr3_nt: TGTGCCAGCAGTTTACCGGGACAGGGGACCGAAGAGACCCAGTACTTC

j_call: TRBJ2-1
clone_size: -
d_call: -
v_call: TRBV7-7
cdr3_aa: CASSTRRAPPPNEQFF
cdr3_nt: TGTGCTAGCAGCACCCGACGGGCTCCCCCCCCCAATGAGCAGTTCTTC

j_call: TRBJ2-7
clone_size: -
d_call: -
v_call: TRBV19
cdr3_aa: CASSTSSGSSYEQYF
cdr3_nt: TGTGCCAGTAGTACCTCGTCAGGAAGCTCCTACGAGCAGTACTTC

j_call: TRBJ2-7
clone_size: -
d_call: TRBD2
v_call: TRBV4-1
cdr3_aa: CASSQGTSGVYEQYF
cdr3_nt: TGCGCCAGCAGCCAAGGGACTAGCGGGGTCTACGAGCAGTACTTC

j_call: TRBJ2-4
clone_size: -
d_call: -
v_call: TRBV21-1
cdr3_aa: CANRRDIQYF
cdr3_nt: TGTGCCAACCGACGGGACATTCAGTACTTC

j_call: TRBJ1-4
clone_size: -
d_call: -
v_call: TRBV9
cdr3_aa: CASSVGGSPGREKLFF
cdr3_nt: TGTGCCAGCAGCGTAGGCGGCAGCCCGGGAAGGGAAAAACTGTTTTTT

j_call: TRBJ2-7
clone_size: -
d_call: -
v_call: TRBV28
cdr3_aa: CASRPPGVYEQYF
cdr3_nt: TGTGCCAGCAGACCCCCAGGCGTGTACGAGCAGTACTTC

j_call: TRBJ2-1
clone_size: -
d_call: TRBD1
v_call: TRBV28
cdr3_aa: CASRIQGGEQFF
cdr3_nt: TGTGCCAGCAGAATACAGGGGGGTGAGCAGTTCTTC

j_call: TRBJ2-1
clone_size: -
d_call: -
v_call: TRBV18
cdr3_aa: CASSPPVRDNEQFF
cdr3_nt: TGTGCCAGCTCACCACCTGTCAGGGACAATGAGCAGTTCTTC

j_call: TRBJ2-1
clone_size: -
d_call: TRBD2
v_call: TRBV28
cdr3_aa: CASSLASGGYNEQFF
cdr3_nt: TGTGCCAGCAGTTTAGCTAGCGGGGGGTACAATGAGCAGTTCTTC

j_call: TRBJ2-6
clone_size: -
d_call: -
v_call: TRBV4-1
cdr3_aa: CASSHDSSGANVLTF
cdr3_nt: TGCGCCAGCAGCCATGACAGCTCTGGGGCCAACGTCCTGACTTTC

j_call: TRBJ1-4
clone_size: once
d_call: TRBD1
v_call: TRBV7-9
cdr3_aa: CASSLVSLTGEDEKLFF
cdr3_nt: TGTGCCAGCAGCTTAGTATCCCTGACAGGGGAGGATGAAAAACTGTTTTTT

j_call: TRBJ1-3
clone_size: -
d_call: TRBD1
v_call: TRBV28
cdr3_aa: CASSSTGVNTIYF
cdr3_nt: TGTGCCAGCAGCTCTACAGGGGTAAACACCATATATTTT

j_call: TRBJ1-1
clone_size: -
d_call: -
v_call: TRBV6-4
cdr3_aa: CASSDSSYGTEAFF
cdr3_nt: TGTGCCAGCAGTGACTCAAGTTACGGGACTGAAGCTTTCTTT

j_call: TRBJ2-6
clone_size: -
d_call: TRBD2
v_call: TRBV4-2
cdr3_aa: CASSQEPIGVSGSYGANVLTF
cdr3_nt: TGTGCCAGCAGCCAAGAACCAATTGGGGTAAGCGGGAGCTATGGGGCCAACGTCCTGACTTTC

j_call: TRBJ1-4
clone_size: -
d_call: -
v_call: TRBV30
cdr3_aa: CAWSVGTTNEKLFF
cdr3_nt: TGTGCCTGGAGTGTTGGGACAACTAATGAAAAACTGTTTTTT

j_call: TRBJ2-6
clone_size: once
d_call: -
v_call: TRBV9
cdr3_aa: CASSVGSRAGSGANVLTF
cdr3_nt: TGTGCCAGCAGCGTAGGTTCCAGGGCGGGCTCTGGGGCCAACGTCCTGACTTTC

j_call: TRBJ2-1
clone_size: -
d_call: -
v_call: TRBV11-3
cdr3_aa: CASSSTLAGGEQFF
cdr3_nt: TGTGCCAGCAGTTCCACCCTTGCGGGCGGTGAGCAGTTCTTC

j_call: TRBJ1-2
clone_size: few
d_call: TRBD1
v_call: TRBV27
cdr3_aa: CASSLLGRQGRGGYTF
cdr3_nt: TGTGCCAGCAGTTTATTAGGGAGACAGGGACGAGGTGGCTACACCTTC

j_call: TRBJ2-2
clone_size: -
d_call: -
v_call: TRBV2
cdr3_aa: CASRTNTGELFF
cdr3_nt: TGTGCCAGCAGGACAAACACCGGGGAGCTGTTTTTT

j_call: TRBJ2-1
clone_size: -
d_call: -
v_call: TRBV7-3
cdr3_aa: CASSDNSGASYNEQFF
cdr3_nt: TGTGCCAGCAGCGATAACTCCGGGGCGTCCTACAATGAGCAGTTCTTC

j_call: TRBJ2-7
clone_size: -
d_call: -
v_call: TRBV5-4
cdr3_aa: CASSGQLSYEQYF
cdr3_nt: TGTGCCAGCAGTGGACAGCTCTCCTACGAGCAGTACTTC

j_call: TRBJ2-2
clone_size: few
d_call: -
v_call: TRBV10-3
cdr3_aa: CAISQRATDGGELFF
cdr3_nt: TGTGCCATCAGCCAGCGGGCGACTGATGGCGGGGAGCTGTTTTTT

j_call: TRBJ1-5
clone_size: -
d_call: TRBD1
v_call: TRBV6-6
cdr3_aa: CASSEGAGNQPQHF
cdr3_nt: TGTGCCAGCAGCGAGGGGGCGGGAAATCAGCCCCAGCATTTT

j_call: TRBJ1-4
clone_size: -
d_call: -
v_call: TRBV9
cdr3_aa: CASSAPMWGVLFF
cdr3_nt: TGTGCCAGCAGCGCCCCTATGTGGGGCGTGCTGTTTTTT